This TCR beta chain was obtained from a study of spatial heterogeneity in lung cancer. As for the study in general: Detection consistently captured more beta-chain sequences than alpha-chain sequences.

Time point reported: sample taken at primary tumor resection. TCRs were sequenced from unsorted whole RNA of tumor, nontumor lung or PBMC. The presence of a unique molecular identifier marked each TCR cDNA molecule. Each CDR3 protein is one row after TCRdb ran MiXCR on the 5' RACE reads. The profile shows 90,000 to 95,000 distinct CDR3 sequences, less than 15% of them singletons. This clonotype showed up many times. This specimen consisted of PBMCs, obtained at surgery. This receptor was obtained from a male donor with early-stage non-small cell lung cancer.

The CDR3 sequence is CASSLGGTNPLGEQFF. The CDR3 DNA reads TGTGCCAGCAGCTTGGGGGGGACTAACCCCCTTGGTGAGCAGTTCTTC. The chain is built from TRBV5-4 and TRBJ2-1; the match to TRBD2 covers 7 bases. CDR1 and CDR2 from the germline V gene are SGHNT and YYREEE (reference sequence). With V trimmed by 0 bases and J by 9 bases, 12 bases remained unmatched. The length of the CDR3 is 16 residues.